These 16 T cell receptor beta chains originate from one sample sequenced in a study of Ad26.COV2.S vaccination and SARS-CoV-2 variants. The method was immunoSEQ multiplex PCR; TCRdb's version includes in-frame clones alone and lacks a portion of them. The sample gives some 300,000 clones, roughly 86% of which show up once; 1.9% is in the top ten. Treatment given: 19 received Ad26.COV2.S at low or high dose, single or two shots; a few received placebo; per-sample allocation not given. All samples were drawn on day 63, counting from the first vaccine or placebo injection. Specimen: peripheral blood, collected in a trial of Ad26.COV2.S vaccine versus placebo. These receptors were obtained from a person aged 18 to 65 who received the Ad26.COV2.S COVID-19 vaccine or a placebo.

This chain's CDR3 is CASSPFGDSGANVLTF. The CDR3, as DNA: TGTGCCAGCAGCCCATTTGGGGACTCTGGGGCCAACGTCCTGACTTTC. The J gene is TRBJ2-6, the V gene TRBV6-4; D not certain. Trimming shortened V by 6 bases and J by 0 bases, and 12 bases separated the two germline ends. Germline loops: CDR1 MRHNA, CDR2 SNTAGT. This CDR3 region has 16 residues.

The chain carries TRBV6-2 or TRBV6-3 and TRBJ1-5; 7 positions agree with TRBD1. J lost 0 bases, V lost 5 bases, and 4 bases had no gene match. CDR3 length: 15 residues. Germline values: CDR1 MNHEY, CDR2 SVGEGT. DNA of the CDR3: TGTGCCAGCAGTCCGGGACAGTATAGCAATCAGCCCCAGCATTTT. Its translation: CASSPGQYSNQPQHF.

The chain combines TRBV21-1 with TRBJ1-5. TRBV21-1 is a documented pseudogene. The CDR3 has 9 amino acids. This chain's CDR3 is CASSERGHF. The CDR3 DNA reads as TGTGCCAGCAGCGAGAGGGGGCATTTT.

The rearrangement links TRBV9 to TRBJ1-1; 9 bases match TRBD1. V lost 4 bases to trimming and J lost 5 bases; unmatched junction nucleotides: 9. The CDR3 spans 15 residues. Germline CDR1 is SGDLS and CDR2 is YYNGEE. The CDR3 reads CASSLSGTGWTEAFF. In nucleotides, the CDR3 is TGTGCCAGCAGCTTGTCCGGGACAGGGTGGACTGAAGCTTTCTTT.

The rearrangement links TRBV13 to TRBJ2-7, with TRBD1 identical over 9 bases. Germline-derived CDR1 and CDR2 are PRHDT and FYEKMQ (reference sequence). The J segment lost 0 bases and the V segment lost 3 bases, leaving 6 bases of the junction unmatched. This CDR3 region has 16 residues. The CDR3 DNA follows: TGTGCCAGCAGCTTGGGCTGGACAGGGGCCTCCTACGAGCAGTACTTC. Protein: CASSLGWTGASYEQYF.

The V and J genes are TRBV5-1 and TRBJ2-5; D may match TRBD1 or TRBD2 (5 bases each). CDR3 size: 14 residues. V shed 5 bases and J shed 1 base, with 12 bases lying between them. In germline, CDR1 is SGHRS, CDR2 YFSETQ. DNA of the CDR3: TGCGCCAGCAGACGGGGCTATATCCAAGAGACCCAGTACTTC. It translates to CASRRGYIQETQYF.

The gene calls are TRBV5-4 and TRBJ2-5; 7 bases line up with TRBD1. Germline CDR1 reads SGHNT; CDR2 reads YYREEE (reference sequence). The length of the CDR3 is 14 residues. J gave up 3 bases and V 4 bases, and 6 bases lay outside the gene matches. The DNA of the CDR3 is TGTGCCAGCAGCGGCCCCGGGACAGAAGAGACCCAGTACTTC. It encodes CASSGPGTEETQYF.

A word on this clone: Other nucleotide sequences in the sample specify the same CDR3. This chain uses TRBV5-1 with TRBJ2-7; tentative D call: TRBD1 (5 bases). This CDR3 is built from 14 residues. Germline assignment: CDR1 SGHRS and CDR2 YFSETQ. Trimming removed 0 bases at V and 1 base at J, with 8 bases between. The CDR3 protein is CASSLGGSSYEQYF. CDR3 DNA sequence: TGCGCCAGCAGCTTGGGGGGCAGTTCCTACGAGCAGTACTTC.

The chain joins TRBV9 to TRBJ2-2; D possibly corresponds to TRBD1 (5 bases). V lost 4 bases to trimming and J lost 7 bases, with 14 bases between them. In germline, CDR1 is SGDLS, CDR2 YYNGEE. The CDR3 runs 14 residues. CDR3 sequence: CASSLQGSGGELFF. CDR3 DNA sequence: TGTGCCAGCAGCCTGCAGGGTTCCGGCGGGGAGCTGTTTTTT.

The chain recombines TRBV20-1 with TRBJ2-1, with a tentative D call TRBD1 (5 bases). Germline assignment: CDR1 DFQATT and CDR2 SNEGSKA (reference sequence). The CDR3 extends over 12 amino acids. V was trimmed by 3 bases and J by 12 bases, leaving 15 bases between them. The CDR3 loop reads CSASLRQGGQFF. In nucleotides, the CDR3 is TGCAGTGCTAGTCTTCGGCAGGGTGGGCAGTTCTTC.

As DNA, the CDR3 is TGTGCCAGCTGCCGAAGGGAGGGAAATGGAAACACCATATATTTT. As protein: CASCRREGNGNTIYF. The J gene is TRBJ1-3, the V gene TRBV6-6; D gene unclear. This CDR3 spans 15 amino acids. Trimming stripped 8 bases from V and 3 bases from J, with 17 bases between. Looked up from germline, CDR1 is MNHNY and CDR2 is SVGAGI (reference sequence).

This sequence joins TRBV5-4 and TRBJ2-2; no firm D call. Trimming left V 2 bases short and J 2 bases short, with 7 bases between. The germline gives CDR1 SGHNT, CDR2 YYREEE (reference sequence). The CDR3 is made up of 14 amino acids. CDR3 in amino acids: CASSFIPNTGELFF. CDR3 nucleotide sequence: TGTGCCAGCAGCTTTATCCCAAACACCGGGGAGCTGTTTTTT.

This rearrangement joins TRBV10-3 to TRBJ1-1; 7 bases fit TRBD1. Germline V gene sequence: CDR1 ENHRY, CDR2 SYGVKD. The V segment lost 6 bases and the J segment 2 bases; nucleotides outside the gene matches: 15. This CDR3 spans 17 amino acids. This chain's CDR3 is CAIRALRGQKVNTEAFF. CDR3 sequence (DNA): TGTGCCATCAGAGCATTGAGGGGACAGAAAGTTAACACTGAAGCTTTCTTT.

The chain employs TRBV27 and TRBJ1-5; maybe TRBD1 (6 bases). The V end was cut by 5 bases, the J end by 5 bases, with 10 bases between. Per the germline V gene, CDR1 is MNHEY and CDR2 is SMNVEV (reference sequence). The CDR3 contains 13 residues. The CDR3 sequence is CASSRDTHQPQHF. CDR3 coding DNA: TGTGCCAGCAGTCGGGACACGCATCAGCCCCAGCATTTT.

This chain links TRBV7-9 with TRBJ1-2, with TRBD1 as a possible D gene (5 bases). Germline V gene data show CDR1 as SEHNR and CDR2 as FQNEAQ (reference sequence). The CDR3 contains 13 residues. With 5 bases removed from V and 6 bases from J, the gap between germline ends came to 13 bases. The chain's CDR3 is CASSALRGDGYTF. As DNA, the CDR3 is TGTGCCAGCAGCGCCTTGAGGGGAGATGGCTACACCTTC.

This chain links TRBV2 with TRBJ1-6; D gene unclear. Trimming removed 6 bases at V and 0 bases at J, with 12 bases between. Germline-derived CDR1 and CDR2 are SNHLY and FYNNEI. The CDR3 runs 16 residues. The CDR3 region is CASSTDSSSYNSPLHF. The CDR3 DNA sequence: TGTGCCAGCAGCACAGATTCCAGCTCCTATAATTCACCCCTCCACTTT.